These T cell receptor beta chains were read from a single sample in a study of high-grade serous ovarian cancer treatment subgroups. Libraries were prepared by immunoSEQ multiplex PCR; TCRdb keeps only in-frame clonotypes and omits some of them. Of some 4,400 clones listed, approximately 70% are singletons. Specimen: tumor tissue. The receptors were sampled from a human donor with high-grade serous ovarian cancer. Each CDR3 is given with its conserved first and last residue. The D gene is left open where the match is weak. A clone size is listed for some rows: how often the clone was seen (once, few, many), or a class if it is expanded.

clone size: -; J gene: TRBJ2-2; CDR3 length: 15; V gene: TRBV27; D gene: -; CDR3 DNA: TGTGCCAGCAGTCCTTTTTCCACAGGGACCGGGGAGCTGTTTTTT; CDR3 protein: CASSPFSTGTGELFF
clone size: few; J gene: TRBJ2-7; CDR3 length: 15; V gene: TRBV14; D gene: -; CDR3 DNA: TGTGCCAGCAGCTCAAGCCCCCCTAGCTCCTACGAGCAGTACTTC; CDR3 protein: CASSSSPPSSYEQYF
clone size: -; J gene: TRBJ2-5; CDR3 length: 16; V gene: TRBV28; D gene: TRBD1; CDR3 DNA: TGTGCCAGCAGTTCCTACAGGGGGCATCTCCAAGAGACCCAGTACTTC; CDR3 protein: CASSSYRGHLQETQYF
clone size: -; J gene: TRBJ1-4; CDR3 length: 16; V gene: TRBV4-1; D gene: -; CDR3 DNA: TGCGCCAGCAGCCAAGATCGGCAGGGCTCGAATGAAAAACTGTTTTTT; CDR3 protein: CASSQDRQGSNEKLFF
clone size: -; J gene: TRBJ1-1; CDR3 length: 14; V gene: TRBV6-5; D gene: -; CDR3 DNA: TGTGCCAGCAGTCCATCGCAGGGCAACACTGAAGCTTTCTTT; CDR3 protein: CASSPSQGNTEAFF
clone size: -; J gene: TRBJ2-6; CDR3 length: 14; V gene: TRBV2; D gene: -; CDR3 DNA: TGTGCCACCGAACGGATGGCTGGGGCCAACGTCCTGACTTTC; CDR3 protein: CATERMAGANVLTF
clone size: -; J gene: TRBJ1-2; CDR3 length: 13; V gene: TRBV5-4; D gene: -; CDR3 DNA: TGTGCCAGCAGCTTATACGGAAACTATGGCTACACCTTC; CDR3 protein: CASSLYGNYGYTF
clone size: -; J gene: TRBJ1-1; CDR3 length: 16; V gene: TRBV28; D gene: -; CDR3 DNA: TGTGCCAGCACCAGCGCGGCGCAGACCCTGAACACTGAAGCTTTCTTT; CDR3 protein: CASTSAAQTLNTEAFF
clone size: -; J gene: TRBJ2-1; CDR3 length: 12; V gene: TRBV6-6; D gene: TRBD2; CDR3 DNA: TGTGCCAGCAGCGTAGCGGGGGGGCCTCGGTTCTTC; CDR3 protein: CASSVAGGPRFF
clone size: -; J gene: TRBJ2-1; CDR3 length: 15; V gene: TRBV7-2; D gene: -; CDR3 DNA: TGTGCCAGCAGTCGAATTCAGGGTCCCGGGGATGAGCAGTTCTTC; CDR3 protein: CASSRIQGPGDEQFF
clone size: -; J gene: TRBJ1-1; CDR3 length: 15; V gene: TRBV11-2; D gene: -; CDR3 DNA: TGTGCCAGCAGCTTAGATGGGGTGAAGAACACTGAAGCTTTCTTT; CDR3 protein: CASSLDGVKNTEAFF
clone size: -; J gene: TRBJ1-1; CDR3 length: 11; V gene: TRBV30; D gene: -; CDR3 DNA: TGTGCCTGGAGTGGCCGGCTGGGAGCTTTCTTT; CDR3 protein: CAWSGRLGAFF
clone size: -; J gene: TRBJ2-6; CDR3 length: 16; V gene: TRBV5-5; D gene: -; CDR3 DNA: TGTGCCAGCAGCTTGGCAGCAGGCTCTGGGGCCAACGTCCTGACTTTC; CDR3 protein: CASSLAAGSGANVLTF
clone size: once; J gene: TRBJ2-1; CDR3 length: 16; V gene: TRBV13; D gene: TRBD2; CDR3 DNA: TGTGCCAGCAGCTCCCGACTAGCGGCAACCTACAATGAGCAGTTCTTC; CDR3 protein: CASSSRLAATYNEQFF
clone size: few; J gene: TRBJ1-2; CDR3 length: 13; V gene: TRBV28; D gene: -; CDR3 DNA: TGTGCCAGCAGTTTTGGACAGAACTATGGCTACACCTTC; CDR3 protein: CASSFGQNYGYTF
clone size: -; J gene: TRBJ1-1; CDR3 length: 13; V gene: TRBV5-4; D gene: -; CDR3 DNA: TGTGCCAGCAGCCAAGGACAGAGAGATGAAGCTTTCTTT; CDR3 protein: CASSQGQRDEAFF
clone size: -; J gene: TRBJ2-1; CDR3 length: 14; V gene: TRBV7-2; D gene: TRBD2; CDR3 DNA: TGTGCCAGCAGCCCCCACGGGGGGGCGGTTGAGCAGTTCTTC; CDR3 protein: CASSPHGGAVEQFF
clone size: -; J gene: TRBJ1-2; CDR3 length: 16; V gene: TRBV14; D gene: -; CDR3 DNA: TGTGCCAGCAGCCAAGATCTTTCGGGACGGAGAGATGGCTACACCTTC; CDR3 protein: CASSQDLSGRRDGYTF
clone size: -; J gene: TRBJ2-4; CDR3 length: 12; V gene: TRBV5-6; D gene: -; CDR3 DNA: TGTGCCAGCAGCTCCATGGGGGGTTTTCAGTACTTC; CDR3 protein: CASSSMGGFQYF
clone size: -; J gene: TRBJ1-5; CDR3 length: 15; V gene: TRBV19; D gene: -; CDR3 DNA: TGTGCCAGTAGCATCTGGGAGAATCGCAATCAGCCCCAGCATTTT; CDR3 protein: CASSIWENRNQPQHF
clone size: -; J gene: TRBJ1-2; CDR3 length: 16; V gene: TRBV4-2; D gene: TRBD1; CDR3 DNA: TGTGCCAGCAGCCAAGTATCACAGGGGGCTTCCTATGGCTACACCTTC; CDR3 protein: CASSQVSQGASYGYTF
clone size: -; J gene: TRBJ2-3; CDR3 length: 13; V gene: TRBV5-1; D gene: -; CDR3 DNA: TGCGCCAGCAGCTTGAGGCCCTCAGATACGCAGTATTTT; CDR3 protein: CASSLRPSDTQYF
clone size: once; J gene: TRBJ1-5; CDR3 length: 14; V gene: TRBV5-8; D gene: -; CDR3 DNA: TGTGCCAGCAGCCTAGGACAAATCAATCAGCCCCAGCATTTT; CDR3 protein: CASSLGQINQPQHF
clone size: -; J gene: TRBJ1-4; CDR3 length: 15; V gene: TRBV2; D gene: -; CDR3 DNA: TGTGCCAGCAGTGAGACGACCATCCCGGGAGAAAAACTGTTTTTT; CDR3 protein: CASSETTIPGEKLFF
clone size: -; J gene: TRBJ2-1; CDR3 length: 14; V gene: TRBV28; D gene: -; CDR3 DNA: TGTGCCATCTCCAGGGGTCGCTCCTACAATGAGCAGTTCTTC; CDR3 protein: CAISRGRSYNEQFF
clone size: -; J gene: TRBJ2-3; CDR3 length: 15; V gene: TRBV18; D gene: TRBD2; CDR3 DNA: TGTGCCAGCTCACCTTTGGCGGGGGGTACAGATACGCAGTATTTT; CDR3 protein: CASSPLAGGTDTQYF
clone size: -; J gene: TRBJ1-6; CDR3 length: 13; V gene: TRBV7-8; D gene: -; CDR3 DNA: TGTGCCAGCAGGGCAGGGGTTAATTCACCCCTCCACTTT; CDR3 protein: CASRAGVNSPLHF
clone size: -; J gene: TRBJ1-2; CDR3 length: 11; V gene: TRBV10-1; D gene: -; CDR3 DNA: TGCGCCAGCACCCAAGTGGGTGGCTACACCTTC; CDR3 protein: CASTQVGGYTF
clone size: few; J gene: TRBJ1-5; CDR3 length: 16; V gene: TRBV27; D gene: TRBD1; CDR3 DNA: TGTGCCAGCAGTACATACCGGGACAGTCCCAGGCAGCCCCAGCATTTT; CDR3 protein: CASSTYRDSPRQPQHF
clone size: -; J gene: TRBJ2-1; CDR3 length: 17; V gene: TRBV5-1; D gene: TRBD2; CDR3 DNA: TGCGCCAGCAGCTTCGTAACTAGCGGGGGGGCCTGGGGTGAGCAGTTCTTC; CDR3 protein: CASSFVTSGGAWGEQFF
clone size: -; J gene: TRBJ1-2; CDR3 length: 14; V gene: TRBV7-9; D gene: -; CDR3 DNA: TGTGCCAGCAGAATAGGCCAGGGGTCGGGCGGCTACACCTTC; CDR3 protein: CASRIGQGSGGYTF
clone size: -; J gene: TRBJ1-4; CDR3 length: 15; V gene: TRBV15; D gene: TRBD1; CDR3 DNA: TGTGCCACCAGCAGAGATCGGCAGGGGGCGGAAAAACTGTTTTTT; CDR3 protein: CATSRDRQGAEKLFF
clone size: few; J gene: TRBJ2-5; CDR3 length: 15; V gene: TRBV5-5; D gene: TRBD1; CDR3 DNA: TGTGCCAGCAGCCCGGGACAGGGGATGGGAGAGACCCAGTACTTC; CDR3 protein: CASSPGQGMGETQYF
clone size: -; J gene: TRBJ2-3; CDR3 length: 16; V gene: TRBV7-9; D gene: -; CDR3 DNA: TGTGCCAGCACCTTCCTCGAGACAGCGTTGACAGATACGCAGTATTTT; CDR3 protein: CASTFLETALTDTQYF
clone size: -; J gene: TRBJ1-1; CDR3 length: 16; V gene: TRBV14; D gene: -; CDR3 DNA: TGTGCCAGCAGCCAAGATGGAGAGGGGGGAATCACTGAAGCTTTCTTT; CDR3 protein: CASSQDGEGGITEAFF
clone size: -; J gene: TRBJ1-6; CDR3 length: 12; V gene: TRBV6-6; D gene: -; CDR3 DNA: TGTGCCAGCAGGGACAGCAATTCACCCCTCCACTTT; CDR3 protein: CASRDSNSPLHF
clone size: -; J gene: TRBJ1-2; CDR3 length: 14; V gene: TRBV6-5; D gene: -; CDR3 DNA: TGTGCCAGCAGTTACTCGGCGAAGGGCTATGGCTACACCTTC; CDR3 protein: CASSYSAKGYGYTF
clone size: -; J gene: TRBJ1-5; CDR3 length: 11; V gene: TRBV15; D gene: -; CDR3 DNA: TGTGCCACCAGCAGCGACATCCTCCAGCATTTT; CDR3 protein: CATSSDILQHF
clone size: -; J gene: TRBJ2-7; CDR3 length: 12; V gene: TRBV13; D gene: -; CDR3 DNA: TGTGCCAGCAGCTTACGGGACTCCGGGCAGTACTTC; CDR3 protein: CASSLRDSGQYF
clone size: -; J gene: TRBJ2-1; CDR3 length: 15; V gene: TRBV27; D gene: TRBD2; CDR3 DNA: TGTGCCAGCACCCCTAGGCTAGCGGGGTTCAATGAGCAGTTCTTC; CDR3 protein: CASTPRLAGFNEQFF
clone size: large; J gene: TRBJ1-4; CDR3 length: 15; V gene: TRBV5-4; D gene: TRBD1; CDR3 DNA: TGTGCCAGCAGTGCTCCGGGACAGACTAATGAAAAACTGTTTTTT; CDR3 protein: CASSAPGQTNEKLFF
clone size: -; J gene: TRBJ1-2; CDR3 length: 14; V gene: TRBV19; D gene: -; CDR3 DNA: TGTGCCAGTAGTATACTAGGGGAGGACTATGGCTACACCTTC; CDR3 protein: CASSILGEDYGYTF
clone size: -; J gene: TRBJ2-2; CDR3 length: 14; V gene: TRBV5-4; D gene: -; CDR3 DNA: TGTGCCAGCAGCTTAGGTGTGAACACCGGGGAGCTGTTTTTT; CDR3 protein: CASSLGVNTGELFF
clone size: -; J gene: TRBJ2-3; CDR3 length: 13; V gene: TRBV19; D gene: -; CDR3 DNA: TGTGCCAGTACTATAGGTGGCACAGATACGCAGTATTTT; CDR3 protein: CASTIGGTDTQYF
clone size: few; J gene: TRBJ1-2; CDR3 length: 15; V gene: TRBV27; D gene: -; CDR3 DNA: TGTGCCAGCAGCGCCGTGGGGGAACTTAACTATGGCTACACCTTC; CDR3 protein: CASSAVGELNYGYTF
clone size: -; J gene: TRBJ1-2; CDR3 length: 15; V gene: TRBV6-7; D gene: -; CDR3 DNA: TGTGCCAGCAGTCTGACGGGGGGCTCCGGGGAGGGCTACACCTTC; CDR3 protein: CASSLTGGSGEGYTF
clone size: few; J gene: TRBJ2-2; CDR3 length: 13; V gene: TRBV5-1; D gene: -; CDR3 DNA: TGCGCCACTCACGACGTAGGGGCCGGGGAGCTGTTTTTT; CDR3 protein: CATHDVGAGELFF
clone size: -; J gene: TRBJ1-1; CDR3 length: 14; V gene: TRBV7-9; D gene: -; CDR3 DNA: TGTGCCAGCAGCTTAGGGTGGATGAACACTGAAGCTTTCTTT; CDR3 protein: CASSLGWMNTEAFF
clone size: -; J gene: TRBJ2-5; CDR3 length: 15; V gene: TRBV7-2; D gene: -; CDR3 DNA: TGTGCCAGCACCCCCGGCCTTTTGATACGGGAGACCCAGTACTTC; CDR3 protein: CASTPGLLIRETQYF
clone size: -; J gene: TRBJ1-5; CDR3 length: 13; V gene: TRBV7-8; D gene: -; CDR3 DNA: TGTGCCAGCAGCCATGGCAGGGATCAGCCCCAGCATTTT; CDR3 protein: CASSHGRDQPQHF
clone size: -; J gene: TRBJ1-1; CDR3 length: 18; V gene: TRBV5-6; D gene: TRBD1; CDR3 DNA: TGTGCCAGCAGCTTGGCAAGGGGACAGCGGATTCTAGGCACTGAAGCTTTCTTT; CDR3 protein: CASSLARGQRILGTEAFF
clone size: -; J gene: TRBJ2-7; CDR3 length: 12; V gene: TRBV6-6; D gene: -; CDR3 DNA: TGTGCCAGCAGCGGGGGGACAGGCAAGCAGTACTTC; CDR3 protein: CASSGGTGKQYF
clone size: -; J gene: TRBJ2-2; CDR3 length: 14; V gene: TRBV6-6; D gene: TRBD1; CDR3 DNA: TGTGCCAGCACTAGGACAGGGTCCCCCGGGGAGCTGTTTTTT; CDR3 protein: CASTRTGSPGELFF
clone size: few; J gene: TRBJ1-5; CDR3 length: 14; V gene: TRBV2; D gene: TRBD1; CDR3 DNA: TGTGCCAGCAGTGAAGACAGGGGATATAAGCCCCAGCATTTT; CDR3 protein: CASSEDRGYKPQHF
clone size: -; J gene: TRBJ1-2; CDR3 length: 14; V gene: TRBV6-5; D gene: -; CDR3 DNA: TGTGCCAGCAGTTATAGTAGGCAGGTCGATGGCTACACCTTC; CDR3 protein: CASSYSRQVDGYTF
clone size: -; J gene: TRBJ1-1; CDR3 length: 13; V gene: TRBV7-9; D gene: -; CDR3 DNA: TGTGCCAGCAGCCGCGGGGGGAACACTGAAGCTTTCTTT; CDR3 protein: CASSRGGNTEAFF
clone size: -; J gene: TRBJ2-3; CDR3 length: 11; V gene: TRBV27; D gene: -; CDR3 DNA: TGTGCCAGCGACTTTTTCGGTACGCAGTATTTT; CDR3 protein: CASDFFGTQYF